This T cell receptor (beta chain) stems from a study of blood T cell repertoires in COVID-19. About the study: The United States, Italy and Spain were the sources of the acute and convalescent COVID-19 samples.

TCRdb keeps only in-frame clones here, not all; method: immunoSEQ multiplex PCR. The sample yields nearly 110,000 clones, roughly four fifths seen once. Patients of the Seattle cohort, enrolled during active infection, were followed longitudinally. This clone was observed a few times. CDR3 length equals 14 residues. The germline V and J ends were trimmed by 10 bases and 6 bases, with 19 bases remaining between them. Germline V gene sequence: CDR1 LNHDA, CDR2 SQIVND (reference sequence). Sequenced sample: peripheral blood. The receptor was isolated from an elderly man with COVID-19, enrolled during active disease. The V and J genes are TRBV19 and TRBJ2-1; weak D call: TRBD1 (6 bases). This CDR3 is CATSWGPPVNEQFF. CDR3 DNA sequence: TGTGCCACCTCCTGGGGGCCCCCCGTCAATGAGCAGTTCTTC.